The entry below gives a single T cell receptor beta chain sequence along with its context. Adults between about 18 and 89 years of age took part from about two dozen US areas. Participants' reported clinical history set cohort assignment. Measured with immunoSEQ multiplex PCR; TCRdb has only the in-frame clones, and not every one. The repertoire holds 130,000 to 150,000 clones, with around 87% as singletons. The data derive from a study of blood T cell repertoires in COVID-19. Germline V lookup: CDR1 ENHRY, CDR2 SYGVKD. V lost 4 bases and J 1 base, leaving 7 bases between the germline ends. The CDR3 sequence is 14 residues long.

V gene TRBV10-3 combines with J gene TRBJ1-4, with unresolved D. Specimen: PBMCs or T cells enriched from blood (not recorded which). The source is a man in his 60s who had recovered from COVID-19. In DNA form, the CDR3 reads TGTGCCATCAGTGGGAGCCTAACTAATGAAAAACTGTTTTTT. Its protein is CAISGSLTNEKLFF.